Below, 7 T cell receptor beta chains from the same sample are listed, as sequenced in a study of tumor-infiltrating lymphocytes in primary liver carcinoma. A primer matching the constant region was used to make TCR beta cDNA from approximately 500 ng of total RNA. Sequencing libraries for TCR beta derived from three nested multiplex PCR rounds that used slightly modified ARM-PCR. Investigators reported that the first two PCR rounds, at roughly 11 cycles each, used TRBV1-TRBV30 forward primers with a C-beta reverse primer. MiXCR, applied by TCRdb to the multiplex PCR reads, yields one record per CDR3 protein. The sample holds about 64,000 distinct CDR3 sequences, roughly two thirds seen once. Unsorted bulk tissue, about 18-32 mg of it, served as the source for co-extraction of RNA and DNA. Sequencing input: liver tumor tissue from sampling region 4. Indicated subset: tumor region T4, right-lateral pole. These receptors originate from a man aged 40-49 years with primary liver carcinoma and hepatitis B virus infection.

This clonotype was detected only a few times. Possible read error: a much larger clone is one base away. This likely comes from a read error, as the CDR3 has no conserved phenylalanine or tryptophan at its end. Because the CDR3's place on the DNA is in doubt, the DNA is left out and the CDR3 is given as listed by TCRdb. This chain uses TRBV7-9 with TRBJ2-1; no check of the table's D call, TRBD1, against the DNA was made. The CDR3 spans 11 residues, counting both ends. From germline, CDR1 is SEHNR and CDR2 FQNEAQ (reference sequence). The CDR3 region is CASSRGQGELS.

With respect to this clonotype: A read error may account for a junction end that differs from germline. The V gene is TRBV11-2, the J gene TRBJ2-2; weak D call: TRBD2 (7 bases). Germline assignment: CDR1 SGHAT and CDR2 FQNNGV. The CDR3 totals 17 residues. CDR3 protein: CASSLALGGANTGELPF. The DNA for the CDR3 is TGTGCCAGCAGTTTAGCATTAGGGGGGGCGAACACCGGGGAGCTGCCTTTT.

This clonotype was counted a single time. The CDR3 does not end in the conserved phenylalanine or tryptophan, so this is likely a read error. Because the CDR3's place on the DNA is in doubt, the DNA is left out and the CDR3 is given as listed by TCRdb. This chain links TRBV12-3 or TRBV12-4 with TRBJ1-1. The CDR3 length equals 13 residues, ends included. The CDR3 loop reads CASIIMGNTEVFA.

With regard to this clonotype: A junction end diverges from the germline sequence, so it may reflect a read error. The rearrangement joins TRBV11-2 to TRBJ2-3; 7 bases agree with TRBD1. This CDR3 is built from 15 residues. Germline V CDR1 and CDR2: SGHAT, FQNNGV. CDR3 amino acids: CASSPRGRGTDTQYF. The CDR3 DNA reads as TGTGCCAGCAGCCCTCGGGGCAGGGGGACAGATACTCAGTATTTT.

As concerns this clonotype: With a much larger clone just one base away, this may be a read error. V is TRBV11-2 and J is TRBJ1-2; no definite D call. CDR1 and CDR2 from the germline V gene are SGHAT and FQNNGV. The CDR3 extends over 13 amino acids. The CDR3 sequence is CVSSLDGNYGYTF. Here the CDR3 DNA reads TGTGTCAGCAGCTTAGATGGAAACTATGGCTACACCTTC.

This clonotype came up many times. The J gene is TRBJ2-6, the V gene TRBV5-1; D not resolved. Trimming cost V 0 bases and J 0 bases, with 13 bases left between them. Germline V gene data show CDR1 as SGHRS and CDR2 as YFSETQ. This CDR3 has 18 residues. In nucleotides, the CDR3 is TGCGCCAGCAGCTTGGGAGCAGGTCCCTCCTCTGGGGCCAACGTCCTGACTTTC. Translated, it gives CASSLGAGPSSGANVLTF.

The J gene is TRBJ2-3, the V gene TRBV12-3 or TRBV12-4, with 7 bases that match TRBD2. The V segment lost 6 bases and the J segment 11 bases; nucleotides outside the gene matches: 17. This CDR3 is built from 15 residues. The CDR3 protein is CASSLSRTSRYMQYF. For the CDR3, the DNA is TGTGCCAGCAGCCTCTCCCGGACTAGTAGGTATATGCAGTATTTT.